One and the same sample provided the 25 T cell receptor beta chains below, sequenced in a study of blood T cell repertoires in COVID-19. Sequencing was performed with immunoSEQ multiplex PCR; in TCRdb, only in-frame clones are kept and a portion is missing. The repertoire has more than 80,000 clones, roughly 87% of them found once; the top ten carry about 6.7%. Source material: peripheral blood. The source of these receptors is a man aged 18-30 years with COVID-19, enrolled during active disease.

The V and J genes are TRBV11-2 and TRBJ2-2; D call uncertain. The CDR3 runs 11 residues. Trimming removed 3 bases at V and 8 bases at J, with 4 bases between. Germline CDR1 SGHAT, CDR2 FQNNGV. In DNA, the CDR3 is TGTGCCAGCAGCTTCCCTGGGGAGCTGTTTTTT. It translates to CASSFPGELFF.

This clone was detected once. This chain connects TRBV11-2 to TRBJ2-4; the match to TRBD2 covers 14 bases. This CDR3 spans 19 amino acids. In germline, CDR1 is SGHAT, CDR2 FQNNGV. With 4 bases clipped from V and 2 bases from J, the junction kept 10 bases outside the gene matches. The CDR3 nucleotides are TGTGCCAGCAGCTCGACCGGGACTAGCGGGAGAAGGACCAAAAACATTCAGTACTTC. Protein sequence: CASSSTGTSGRRTKNIQYF.

This chain links TRBV18 with TRBJ2-1; tentative D call: TRBD1 (6 bases). Germline assignment: CDR1 KGHSH and CDR2 LQKENI. The CDR3 is made up of 19 amino acids. Trimming shortened V by 2 bases and J by 6 bases, and 26 bases separated the two germline ends. Here the CDR3 reads CASSPADRPVHPTSNEQFF. As DNA, the CDR3 is TGTGCCAGCTCACCAGCCGACAGGCCCGTTCACCCAACATCCAATGAGCAGTTCTTC.

A few counts support this clone. The rearrangement joins TRBV5-8 to TRBJ1-5; TRBD1 agrees at 7 bases. CDR3 length: 16 residues. CDR1 is SGHTS, CDR2 YDEGEE, per germline. V shed 0 bases, J shed 6 bases, and the junction held 9 bases outside the gene matches. CDR3 residues: CASSLGDRGLGQPQHF. As DNA, the CDR3 is TGTGCCAGCAGCTTGGGGGATAGGGGGCTTGGTCAGCCCCAGCATTTT.

The rearrangement uses TRBV4-3 and TRBJ2-7; TRBD2 aligns across 8 bases. The CDR3 has 14 residues. The germline CDR1 and CDR2 sequences are LGHNA and YSLEER. J gave up 6 bases and V 3 bases, and 7 bases lay outside the gene matches. In DNA form, the CDR3 reads TGCGCCAGCAGCCATAACGTAGCGGGATCCGAGCAGTACTTC. Protein: CASSHNVAGSEQYF.

The chain couples TRBV15 to TRBJ2-1; D ambiguous. Trimming shortened V by 1 base and J by 7 bases, and 5 bases separated the two germline ends. This CDR3 region has 12 residues. The germline V gene has CDR1 LNHNV and CDR2 YYDKDF (reference sequence). CDR3: CATSRVGNEQFF. As DNA, the CDR3 is TGTGCCACCAGCAGAGTCGGTAATGAGCAGTTCTTC.

This chain uses TRBV28 with TRBJ2-7; 8 bases align to TRBD1. Germline V gene data show CDR1 as MDHEN and CDR2 as SYDVKM. Trimming at V came to 7 bases and at J to 4 bases, leaving 9 bases not matched to a gene. CDR3 length: 14 residues. For the CDR3, the DNA is TGTGCCAGCAAATCCCCCAGGGGGCGATACGAGCAGTACTTC. Amino acid sequence: CASKSPRGRYEQYF. Full variable domain (outside the CDR3, taken from reference TRBV28 and TRBJ2-7): DVKVTQSSRYLVKRTGEKVFLECVQDMDHENMFWYRQDPGLGLRLIYFSYDVKMKEKGDIPEGYSVSREKKERFSLILESASTNQTSMYLCASKSPRGRYEQYFGPGTRLTVT.

The rearrangement links TRBV14 to TRBJ2-7, with a tentative D call TRBD2 (5 bases). Trimming stripped 3 bases from V and 4 bases from J, with 7 bases between. The CDR3 is made up of 12 amino acids. Germline CDR1 SGHDN, CDR2 FVKESK. The CDR3 reads CASSHSGYEQYF. In DNA, the CDR3 is TGTGCCAGCAGCCACTCGGGGTACGAGCAGTACTTC.

This clone is termed medium-sized (0.01 to 0.1%). The rearrangement uses TRBV11-3 and TRBJ2-3; TRBD1 agrees at 9 bases. CDR1 and CDR2 from the germline V gene are SGHNT and YENEEA. CDR3 size: 16 residues. V was clipped by 3 bases and J by 3 bases; unmatched bases: 7. In DNA form, the CDR3 reads TGTGCCAGCAGCTTGGGGGACAGGGTCGGAACAGATACGCAGTATTTT. This encodes CASSLGDRVGTDTQYF. Full variable domain (remainder filled in from reference TRBV11-3 and TRBJ2-3): EAGVVQSPRYKIIEKKQPVAFWCNPISGHNTLYWYLQNLGQGPELLIRYENEEAVDDSQLPKDRFSAERLKGVDSTLKIQPAELGDSAVYLCASSLGDRVGTDTQYFGPGTRLTVL.

The chain is built from TRBV19 and TRBJ1-1; D perhaps matches TRBD1 (6 bases). The CDR3 runs to 14 residues. Germline V gene sequence: CDR1 LNHDA, CDR2 SQIVND (reference sequence). V lost 2 bases, J lost 8 bases, and 15 bases lay in between. The CDR3 is CASSITRDIPEAFF. As DNA, the CDR3 is TGTGCCAGTAGTATAACCCGGGACATCCCCGAAGCTTTCTTT. Supplemented by reference TRBV19 and TRBJ1-1, the full variable domain reads DGGITQSPKYLFRKEGQNVTLSCEQNLNHDAMYWYRQDPGQGLRLIYYSQIVNDFQKGDIAEGYSVSREKKESFPLTVTSAQKNPTAFYLCASSITRDIPEAFFGQGTRLTVV.

This clone occurred once. This chain uses TRBV28 with TRBJ2-2; 9 bases agree with TRBD2. This CDR3 comprises 17 residues. V was clipped by 2 bases and J by 2 bases; unmatched bases: 6. Germline loops: CDR1 MDHEN, CDR2 SYDVKM. The CDR3 sequence is CASSLPLAGLNTGELFF. CDR3 DNA sequence: TGTGCCAGCAGTTTACCTCTAGCGGGGCTAAACACCGGGGAGCTGTTTTTT. Full variable domain (rest looked up from reference TRBV28 and TRBJ2-2): DVKVTQSSRYLVKRTGEKVFLECVQDMDHENMFWYRQDPGLGLRLIYFSYDVKMKEKGDIPEGYSVSREKKERFSLILESASTNQTSMYLCASSLPLAGLNTGELFFGEGSRLTVL.

The V call is TRBV12-5, the J call TRBJ1-1; no clear D. Germline CDR1 LGHNT, CDR2 FRNRAP. The CDR3 spans 13 residues. Trimming removed 3 bases from V and 11 bases from J, with 16 bases in between. The DNA for the CDR3 is TGTGCTAGTGGTTTCGCCCCCGACGGGGAGGCTTTCTTT. It codes for CASGFAPDGEAFF.

The chain combines TRBV7-8 with TRBJ2-5, with 7 bases fitting TRBD2. The CDR3 consists of 15 residues. The trim removed 5 bases at V and 7 bases at J, leaving 13 bases unmatched. CDR1 is SGHVS and CDR2 is FQNEAQ in the germline V gene. The CDR3 loop is CASSPAGVQILTQYF. In nucleotides, the CDR3 is TGTGCCAGCAGCCCGGCGGGGGTCCAAATCTTGACCCAGTACTTC. The full variable domain, in which reference TRBV7-8 and TRBJ2-5 provide the parts outside the CDR3, is GAGVSQSPRYKVAKRGQDVALRCDPISGHVSLFWYQQALGQGPEFLTYFQNEAQLDKSGLPSDRFFAERPEGSVSTLKIQRTQQEDSAVYLCASSPAGVQILTQYFGPGTRLLVL.

This clone has just one count. CDR3 DNA: TGTGCCAGCAGCTATGGGACTACCTCATACCACTACGAGCAGTACTTC. Amino acid sequence: CASSYGTTSYHYEQYF. The chain carries TRBV5-4 and TRBJ2-7; TRBD2 aligns across 7 bases. The CDR3 loop spans 16 amino acids. The trim removed 3 bases at V and 3 bases at J, leaving 12 bases unmatched. CDR1 and CDR2 (germline): SGHNT, YYREEE (reference sequence).

The J gene is TRBJ2-1, the V gene TRBV7-9; D not certain. This CDR3 is 14 amino acids long. V gave up 5 bases and J gave up 3 bases, with 11 bases separating them. Germline V CDR1 and CDR2: SEHNR, FQNEAQ (reference sequence). For the CDR3, the DNA is TGTGCCAGCAGCCGACACACTTACTACAATGAGCAGTTCTTC. This translates into CASSRHTYYNEQFF. Looking up the rest from reference TRBV7-9 and TRBJ2-1 gives the full variable domain: DTGVSQNPRHKITKRGQNVTFRCDPISEHNRLYWYRQTLGQGPEFLTYFQNEAQLEKSRLLSDRFSAERPKGSFSTLEIQRTEQGDSAMYLCASSRHTYYNEQFFGPGTRLTVL.

This chain links TRBV6-5 with TRBJ1-5, with TRBD1 as a possible D gene (5 bases). V was cut by 7 bases and J by 3 bases, with 10 bases left in between. Per the germline V gene, CDR1 is MNHEY and CDR2 is SVGAGI. This CDR3 region has 13 residues. The CDR3 is CASNGGVNQPQHF. In DNA, the CDR3 is TGTGCCAGCAACGGAGGGGTCAATCAGCCCCAGCATTTT.

J is TRBJ2-7 and V is TRBV7-2, with D unclear. The V end was cut by 5 bases, the J end by 2 bases, with 13 bases between. Germline CDR1 and CDR2: SGHTA and FQGNSA. The CDR3 totals 14 residues. The CDR3 coding sequence is TGTGCCAGCAGCCCGCCGACTGCCACCTACGAGCAGTACTTC. It specifies CASSPPTATYEQYF. Full variable domain (rest looked up from reference TRBV7-2 and TRBJ2-7): GAGVSQSPSNKVTEKGKDVELRCDPISGHTALYWYRQSLGQGLEFLIYFQGNSAPDKSGLPSDRFSAERTGGSVSTLTIQRTQQEDSAVYLCASSPPTATYEQYFGPGTRLTVT.

The gene calls are TRBV7-8 and TRBJ2-7; 14 bases are a match to TRBD2. With 5 bases clipped from V and 3 bases from J, the junction kept 12 bases outside the gene matches. CDR1 and CDR2 from the germline V gene are SGHVS and FQNEAQ. The CDR3 is made up of 18 amino acids. Here the CDR3 reads CASSQGLAGARGGYEQYF. The DNA of the CDR3 is TGTGCCAGCAGCCAGGGACTAGCGGGAGCAAGGGGGGGCTACGAGCAGTACTTC.

The chain carries TRBV28 and TRBJ1-5, with D hard to call. Trimming removed 5 bases from V and 4 bases from J, with 12 bases in between. The CDR3 extends over 14 amino acids. Germline V gives CDR1 MDHEN, CDR2 SYDVKM. The CDR3 spells CASSPRRGNQPQHF. CDR3 coding DNA: TGTGCCAGCAGTCCTCGGAGAGGAAATCAGCCCCAGCATTTT.

This sequence joins TRBV7-9 and TRBJ2-6; perhaps TRBD2 as D (6 bases). V was cut by 6 bases and J by 0 bases, with 9 bases left in between. Germline V gives CDR1 SEHNR, CDR2 FQNEAQ (reference sequence). CDR3 size: 15 residues. CDR3 sequence: CASSRDFSGANVLTF. Here the CDR3 DNA reads TGTGCCAGCAGTCGGGACTTCTCTGGGGCCAACGTCCTGACTTTC. Together with reference TRBV7-9 and TRBJ2-6, the CDR3 gives the full variable domain: DTGVSQNPRHKITKRGQNVTFRCDPISEHNRLYWYRQTLGQGPEFLTYFQNEAQLEKSRLLSDRFSAERPKGSFSTLEIQRTEQGDSAMYLCASSRDFSGANVLTFGAGSRLTVL.

The sample holds one count of this clone. The chain uses TRBV19 and TRBJ1-5; 7 positions agree with TRBD1. The CDR3 length is 14 residues. From germline, CDR1 is LNHDA and CDR2 SQIVND (reference sequence). V lost 3 bases and J lost 7; bases outside the gene matches: 6. This CDR3 is CASSIRQGRQPQHF. The CDR3 DNA is TGTGCCAGTAGTATCCGACAGGGAAGGCAGCCCCAGCATTTT.

The CDR3 reads CASSIDFRGARTEAFF. CDR3 bases: TGTGCCAGTAGTATCGATTTTCGGGGGGCGCGCACTGAAGCTTTCTTT. The V call is TRBV19, the J call TRBJ1-1; D might be TRBD1 (6 bases). This CDR3 has 16 residues. Germline lookup yields CDR1 LNHDA and CDR2 SQIVND (reference sequence). V shed 3 bases and J shed 4 bases, with 18 bases lying between them.

The chain uses TRBV24-1 and TRBJ2-1, with 7 bases identical to TRBD2. Germline V gives CDR1 KGHDR, CDR2 SFDVKD. The CDR3 has 16 amino acids. J was trimmed by 1 base and V by 4 bases; bases with no gene match: 6. CDR3 sequence reads: CATSEPSGSSYNEQFF. CDR3 nucleotides: TGTGCCACCAGTGAGCCTAGCGGTTCTTCCTACAATGAGCAGTTCTTC.

The DNA of the CDR3 is TGTGCCAGCAGTTTTATGGACGGACAGATCTCCTACGAGCAGTACTTC. Translated: CASSFMDGQISYEQYF. This chain links TRBV5-6 with TRBJ2-7; D may be TRBD1 (6 bases). V lost 5 bases and J 0 bases, leaving 18 bases between the germline ends. The germline CDR1 and CDR2 sequences are SGHDT and YYEEEE. The CDR3 runs 16 residues.

This rearrangement joins TRBV7-9 to TRBJ2-7; possible D gene TRBD1, 6 bases. This CDR3 is 14 amino acids long. V dropped 6 bases and J dropped 1 base, with 13 bases sitting between them. Germline lookup yields CDR1 SEHNR and CDR2 FQNEAQ (reference sequence). In nucleotides, the CDR3 is TGTGCCAGCAGTTCCGGGACAAAGTCCTACGAGCAGTACTTC. This codes for CASSSGTKSYEQYF.